Here is one TCR beta chain with its context. Assay used: immunoSEQ multiplex PCR; TCRdb lists only in-frame clones, some missing. The data show fewer than 130,000 clones, just over 75% seen once. V was trimmed by 2 bases and J by 5 bases, leaving 15 bases between them. CDR3 length: 15 residues. Looked up from germline, CDR1 is SGHDN and CDR2 is FVKESK. This entry belongs to a study of blood T cell repertoires in COVID-19. Study-wide background: Italy, Spain and the United States were the sources of the convalescent and acute COVID-19 samples. T cells, B-cell-depleted T cells, or PBMCs supplied cDNA or gDNA.

Sequenced input: peripheral blood. The rearrangement links TRBV14 to TRBJ1-1; tentative D call: TRBD1 (5 bases). The receptor comes from an elderly woman with acute or convalescent COVID-19. The CDR3 nucleotides read TGTGCCAGCAGCCAACAGCCCGGGGGTGGGACTGAAGCTTTCTTT. This gives the protein CASSQQPGGGTEAFF.